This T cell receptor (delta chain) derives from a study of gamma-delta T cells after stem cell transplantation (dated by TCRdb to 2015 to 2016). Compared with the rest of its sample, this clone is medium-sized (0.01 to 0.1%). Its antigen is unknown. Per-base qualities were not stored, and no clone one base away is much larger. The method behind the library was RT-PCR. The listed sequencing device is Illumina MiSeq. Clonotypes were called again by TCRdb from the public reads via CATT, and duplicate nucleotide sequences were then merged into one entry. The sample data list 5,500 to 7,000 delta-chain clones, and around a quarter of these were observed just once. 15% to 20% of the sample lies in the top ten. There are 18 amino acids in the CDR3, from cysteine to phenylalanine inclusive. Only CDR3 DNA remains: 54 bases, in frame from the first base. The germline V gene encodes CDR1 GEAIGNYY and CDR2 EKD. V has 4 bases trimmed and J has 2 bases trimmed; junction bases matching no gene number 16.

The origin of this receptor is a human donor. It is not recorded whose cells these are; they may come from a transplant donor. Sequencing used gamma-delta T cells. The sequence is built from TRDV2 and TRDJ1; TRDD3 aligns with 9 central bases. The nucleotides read TGTGCCTGTGATACACTTTCCTTGGGGGATAGTGGGACCGATAAACTCATCTTT. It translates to CACDTLSLGDSGTDKLIF.